This T cell receptor (beta chain) came from a study of vaccination and CD4 T cells after COVID-19. Treatment reported: roughly 11-day PBMC culture with coronavirus spike peptide pools or control peptides (ViraFEST assay). Whole-study findings and limits: For convalescent patients, 304 of the 307 vaccine-specific clones analyzed were classified as spike mono-reactive.

Cultured CD4+ T cell DNA underwent sequencing with the Oncomine TCR Beta short-read assay. Each CDR3 protein is one row after TCRdb ran MiXCR on the PCR reads. The sample lists some 8,300 distinct CDR3 sequences, 55% occurring once. The CDR3 sequence is 16 residues long. V shed 0 bases, J shed 5 bases, and the junction held 8 bases outside the gene matches. The germline V gene has CDR1 DFQATT and CDR2 SNEGSKA (reference sequence). Note on this clonotype: The antigen remains undetermined.

Sequenced sample: CD4+ T cells from blood, cultured in vitro. The receptor's source is a human donor who had recovered from COVID-19. This chain joins TRBV20-1 and TRBJ2-1; 9 bases map to TRBD2. In DNA, the CDR3 is TGCAGTGCTAGAGACCCGCGGGGGGGCGGCGACAATGAGCAGTTCTTC. Translating gives CSARDPRGGGDNEQFF.